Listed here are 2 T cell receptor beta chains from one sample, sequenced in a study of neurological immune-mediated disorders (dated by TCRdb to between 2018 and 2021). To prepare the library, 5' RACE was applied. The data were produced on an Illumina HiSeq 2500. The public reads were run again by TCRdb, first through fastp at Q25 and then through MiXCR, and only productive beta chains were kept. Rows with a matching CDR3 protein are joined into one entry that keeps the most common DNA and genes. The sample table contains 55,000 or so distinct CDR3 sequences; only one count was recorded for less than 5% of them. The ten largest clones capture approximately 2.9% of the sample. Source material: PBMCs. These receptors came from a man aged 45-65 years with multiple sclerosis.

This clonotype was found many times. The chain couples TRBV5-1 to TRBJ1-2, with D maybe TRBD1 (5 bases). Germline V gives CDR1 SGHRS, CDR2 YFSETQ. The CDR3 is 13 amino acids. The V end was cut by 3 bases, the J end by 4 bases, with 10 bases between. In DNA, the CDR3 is TGCGCCAGCAGCTGGGACGCTTTCTATGGCTACACCTTC. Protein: CASSWDAFYGYTF.

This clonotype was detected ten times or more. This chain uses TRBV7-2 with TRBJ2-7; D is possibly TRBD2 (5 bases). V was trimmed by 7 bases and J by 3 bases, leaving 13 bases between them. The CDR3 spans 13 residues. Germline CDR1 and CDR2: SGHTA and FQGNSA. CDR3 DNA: TGTGCCAGCACGTGGACGGGGATCTACGAGCAGTACTTC. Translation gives CASTWTGIYEQYF.